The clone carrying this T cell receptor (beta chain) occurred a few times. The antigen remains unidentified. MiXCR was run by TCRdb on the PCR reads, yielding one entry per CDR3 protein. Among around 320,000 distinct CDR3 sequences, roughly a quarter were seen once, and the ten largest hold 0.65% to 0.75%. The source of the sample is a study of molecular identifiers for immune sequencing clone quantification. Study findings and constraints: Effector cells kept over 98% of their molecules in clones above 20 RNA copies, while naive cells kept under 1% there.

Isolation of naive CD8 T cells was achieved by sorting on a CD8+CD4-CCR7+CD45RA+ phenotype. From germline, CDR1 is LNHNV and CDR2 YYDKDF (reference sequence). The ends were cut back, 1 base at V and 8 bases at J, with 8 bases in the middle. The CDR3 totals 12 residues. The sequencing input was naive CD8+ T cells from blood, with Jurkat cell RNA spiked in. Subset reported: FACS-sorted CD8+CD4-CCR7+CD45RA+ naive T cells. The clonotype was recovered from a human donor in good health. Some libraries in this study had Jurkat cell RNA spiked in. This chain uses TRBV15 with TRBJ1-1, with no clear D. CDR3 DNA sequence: TGTGCCACCAGCAGAGTGGGCGAGGAAGCTTTCTTT. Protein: CATSRVGEEAFF.